The 32 T cell receptor beta chains presented below share a single source sample, sequenced in a study of T cell repertoires in cytomegalovirus infection. TCRdb independently ran MiXCR on the reads; one entry per CDR3 protein. This table has about 260,000 distinct CDR3 sequences, about 13% appearing once. Sequenced input: PBMCs. Every receptor here comes from a human donor in good health (CMV status not recorded). Some clones in this sample may be carry-over from other donors' samples.

The sample holds a few counts of this clonotype. This sequence joins TRBV9 and TRBJ2-6; no reliable D call. Per germline, CDR1 SGDLS and CDR2 YYNGEE. This CDR3 has 15 amino acids. V lost 4 bases to trimming and J lost 1 base, with 9 bases between them. CDR3 sequence (DNA): TGTGCCAGCAGCCCCTTCGAATCTGGGGCCAACGTCCTGACTTTC. Its protein product is CASSPFESGANVLTF.

The table lists this clonotype with many counts. V usage is TRBV10-3 and J usage is TRBJ2-5; 8 positions agree with TRBD2. Germline CDR1 is ENHRY and CDR2 is SYGVKD. This CDR3 contains 13 residues. V was clipped by 8 bases and J by 1 base; unmatched bases: 3. CDR3 bases: TGTGCCATCGGAGGACTAGCCCAAGAGACCCAGTACTTC. It codes for CAIGGLAQETQYF.

This clonotype was detected only a few times. The chain uses TRBV20-1 and TRBJ2-3, with D unclear. This CDR3 region has 12 residues. The V gene lost 1 base and the J gene lost 4 bases, with 6 bases spanning the gap. In germline, CDR1 is DFQATT, CDR2 SNEGSKA (reference sequence). The CDR3 DNA reads TGCAGTGCTAGAGTGCTACCAGATACGCAGTATTTT. It codes for CSARVLPDTQYF.

This clonotype was seen repeatedly, ten times or more. The rearrangement joins TRBV7-2 to TRBJ2-1, with D possibly being TRBD2 (6 bases). Trimming left V 5 bases short and J 4 bases short, with 15 bases between. Germline loops: CDR1 SGHTA, CDR2 FQGNSA. The CDR3 contains 15 residues. CDR3 sequence (DNA): TGTGCCAGCAGCCCGGCCGGGAGTGAGTACAATGAGCAGTTCTTC. Its protein product is CASSPAGSEYNEQFF.

The rearrangement links TRBV7-9 to TRBJ2-2; 10 bases fit TRBD1. The CDR3 contains 14 residues. V was clipped by 5 bases and J by 7 bases; unmatched bases: 4. Germline CDR1 and CDR2: SEHNR and FQNEAQ (reference sequence). The CDR3, as DNA: TGTGCCAGCAGCATGACAGGGGGCAGCGGGGAGCTGTTTTTT. Translating gives CASSMTGGSGELFF.

The chain combines TRBV7-6 with TRBJ2-7, with D possibly TRBD1 on 6 matching bases. The CDR3 is 13 amino acids. Trimming removed 7 bases from V and 5 bases from J, with 15 bases in between. Germline V gene data show CDR1 as SGHVS and CDR2 as FNYEAQ. CDR3 protein: CASTRYSGDEQYF. As DNA, the CDR3 is TGTGCCAGCACCAGATATTCAGGGGACGAGCAGTACTTC. Full variable domain (missing parts from reference TRBV7-6 and TRBJ2-7): GAGVSQSPRYKVTKRGQDVALRCDPISGHVSLYWYRQALGQGPEFLTYFNYEAQQDKSGLPNDRFSAERPEGSISTLTIQRTEQRDSAMYRCASTRYSGDEQYFGPGTRLTVT.

This clonotype came up a few times. The rearrangement uses TRBV6-2 or TRBV6-3 and TRBJ2-7; TRBD2 might be the D (5 bases). The CDR3 consists of 14 residues. Per the germline V gene, CDR1 is MNHEY and CDR2 is SVGEGT. V lost 7 bases and J 0 bases, leaving 13 bases between the germline ends. CDR3 in DNA: TGTGCCAGCACTGGGGTGGACTCCTCCTACGAGCAGTACTTC. Protein sequence: CASTGVDSSYEQYF.

This clonotype was seen only a few times. The chain links TRBV20-1 to TRBJ1-1; D is perhaps TRBD1 (6 bases). Deletions cut 4 bases from V and 1 base from J, with 16 bases between. Germline V CDR1 and CDR2: DFQATT, SNEGSKA (reference sequence). The CDR3 extends over 15 amino acids. The CDR3 loop is CSAMRLRTENTEAFF. In nucleotides, the CDR3 is TGCAGTGCTATGAGGTTAAGGACAGAGAACACTGAAGCTTTCTTT.

The J gene is TRBJ1-5, the V gene TRBV18, with D unresolved. This CDR3 comprises 14 residues. Trimming removed 3 bases at V and 0 bases at J, with 6 bases between. CDR1 and CDR2 (germline): KGHSH, LQKENI. CDR3 DNA sequence: TGTGCCAGCTCACCTATATATAGCAATCAGCCCCAGCATTTT. This sequence encodes CASSPIYSNQPQHF.

The chain couples TRBV7-2 to TRBJ2-5, with 13 bases fitting TRBD2. Germline V gene lookup returns CDR1 SGHTA and CDR2 FQGNSA. V lost 0 bases to trimming and J lost 5 bases; unmatched junction nucleotides: 9. The CDR3 contains 18 residues. The CDR3 here is CASSLAPGTSGKEETQYF. The CDR3 bases are TGTGCCAGCAGCTTAGCCCCCGGGACTAGCGGGAAGGAGGAGACCCAGTACTTC.

This clonotype was counted a few times. The V call is TRBV14, the J call TRBJ2-7, with D possibly being TRBD1 (6 bases). V dropped 3 bases and J dropped 2 bases, with 8 bases sitting between them. CDR3 length equals 13 residues. CDR1 SGHDN and CDR2 FVKESK come from the germline V gene. The CDR3 sequence is CASSHTGTYEQYF. CDR3 bases: TGTGCCAGCAGCCACACAGGGACCTACGAGCAGTACTTC. The full variable domain, in which reference TRBV14 and TRBJ2-7 provide the parts outside the CDR3, is EAGVTQFPSHSVIEKGQTVTLRCDPISGHDNLYWYRRVMGKEIKFLLHFVKESKQDESGMPNNRFLAERTGGTYSTLKVQPAELEDSGVYFCASSHTGTYEQYFGPGTRLTVT.

This clonotype was picked up many times. The chain has TRBV5-1 and TRBJ2-7, with 10 bases matching TRBD1. Looked up from germline, CDR1 is SGHRS and CDR2 is YFSETQ. The CDR3 is 14 amino acids. J gave up 0 bases and V 5 bases, and 2 bases lay outside the gene matches. Written as DNA, the CDR3 is TGCGCCAGCAGAAGGACAGGGGGCTCCTACGAGCAGTACTTC. This sequence encodes CASRRTGGSYEQYF.

This clonotype was found many times. The genes are TRBV7-2 and TRBJ2-1, with TRBD2 matching 9 bases. The V segment lost 5 bases and the J segment 7 bases; nucleotides outside the gene matches: 15. This CDR3 is 17 amino acids long. Germline CDR1 is SGHTA and CDR2 is FQGNSA. CDR3 DNA: TGTGCCAGCAGCCATCAGGCGGGGACTAGCTTTAATAATGAGCAGTTCTTC. It codes for CASSHQAGTSFNNEQFF.

This clonotype has just a few counts. This rearrangement joins TRBV29-1 to TRBJ1-3; no reliable D call. The CDR3 spans 15 residues. The V gene's germline CDR1 is SQVTM and CDR2 ANQGSEA. The V gene lost 4 bases and the J gene lost 0 bases, with 13 bases spanning the gap. This chain's CDR3 is CSVGWRASSGNTIYF. CDR3 in DNA: TGCAGCGTTGGGTGGAGAGCCTCCTCTGGAAACACCATATATTTT.

The sample holds one count of this clonotype. A much more abundant neighbour one base away suggests this may be a read error. This chain's CDR3 is CASSAELNYEQYF. The CDR3 bases are TGTGCCAGCAGCGCGGAATTAAACTACGAGCAGTACTTC. The rearrangement links TRBV7-6 to TRBJ2-7; D remains unclear. V gave up 5 bases and J gave up 3 bases, with 11 bases separating them. Germline CDR1 reads SGHVS; CDR2 reads FNYEAQ. The length of the CDR3 is 13 residues.

This chain uses TRBV20-1 with TRBJ1-2, with 9 positions matching TRBD1. This CDR3 is 14 amino acids long. Germline CDR1 reads DFQATT; CDR2 reads SNEGSKA (reference sequence). J gave up 2 bases and V 5 bases, and 6 bases lay outside the gene matches. The CDR3 reads CSAGRTGENYGYTF. The CDR3 DNA follows: TGCAGTGCTGGGAGGACAGGGGAAAACTATGGCTACACCTTC.

This clonotype has a count of ten or more. The chain uses TRBV6-2 or TRBV6-3 and TRBJ2-7; TRBD2 agrees at 10 bases. Germline loops: CDR1 MNHEY, CDR2 SVGEGT. The CDR3 consists of 15 residues. Trimming at V came to 4 bases and at J to 7 bases, leaving 10 bases not matched to a gene. CDR3 loop: CASSSLLAGAWEQYF. The CDR3 DNA is TGTGCCAGCAGTTCTCTTCTAGCGGGAGCATGGGAGCAGTACTTC.

The J gene is TRBJ1-5, the V gene TRBV2; TRBD1 is a possible D gene (6 bases). Germline assignment: CDR1 SNHLY and CDR2 FYNNEI. The CDR3 runs 15 residues. Trimming removed 6 bases from V and 1 base from J, with 13 bases in between. The CDR3 region is CASSKGEVSNQPQHF. The DNA of the CDR3 is TGTGCCAGCAGCAAGGGGGAAGTCAGCAATCAGCCCCAGCATTTT.

The rearrangement uses TRBV5-1 and TRBJ2-7, with D perhaps matching TRBD1 (6 bases). CDR1 is SGHRS, CDR2 YFSETQ, per germline. This CDR3 has 14 residues. V shed 1 base and J shed 3 bases, with 11 bases lying between them. CDR3 DNA: TGCGCCAGCAGCTTGAGGACAGACGGCTACGAGCAGTACTTC. Amino acid sequence: CASSLRTDGYEQYF.

The chain is built from TRBV7-9 and TRBJ2-7; D is perhaps TRBD2 (6 bases). The CDR3 is made up of 13 amino acids. Germline V gene sequence: CDR1 SEHNR, CDR2 FQNEAQ (reference sequence). Trimming removed 5 bases from V and 3 bases from J, with 11 bases in between. The CDR3 reads CASSTGGYYEQYF. The CDR3 DNA follows: TGTGCCAGCAGCACCGGAGGGTACTACGAGCAGTACTTC.

This clonotype was counted at least ten times. CDR3 in DNA: TGTGCCAGCAGTTACTCGAAGAGGGGAGACACTGAAGCTTTCTTT. Translating gives CASSYSKRGDTEAFF. This chain joins TRBV6-2 or TRBV6-3 and TRBJ1-1, with a tentative D call TRBD1 (5 bases). The CDR3 consists of 15 residues. The V gene's germline CDR1 is MNHEY and CDR2 SVGEGT. V lost 0 bases and J lost 3, with 11 bases in between.

V gene TRBV2 combines with J gene TRBJ2-1; D possibly corresponds to TRBD2 (5 bases). V was pared by 4 bases and J by 8 bases, with 18 bases between. CDR3 size: 15 residues. Germline-derived CDR1 and CDR2 are SNHLY and FYNNEI. The CDR3 protein is CASSVDGLLTDEQFF. For the CDR3, the DNA is TGTGCCAGCAGTGTAGATGGACTCTTAACCGATGAGCAGTTCTTC.

This chain links TRBV28 with TRBJ2-3, with D perhaps matching TRBD2 (6 bases). The CDR3 has 15 residues. Between the trimmed V and J ends, which lost 3 bases and 5 bases, there was a span of 15 bases. The germline CDR1 and CDR2 sequences are MDHEN and SYDVKM. CDR3 in amino acids: CASSLGGAGGDTQYF. DNA for the CDR3: TGTGCCAGCAGTTTGGGGGGAGCCGGGGGAGATACGCAGTATTTT.

This clonotype was seen repeatedly, ten times or more. This chain uses TRBV7-2 with TRBJ2-1, with 13 bases identical to TRBD2. The trim removed 5 bases at V and 6 bases at J, leaving 4 bases unmatched. Looked up from germline, CDR1 is SGHTA and CDR2 is FQGNSA. The CDR3 loop spans 15 amino acids. CDR3 bases: TGTGCCAGCAGCGCACTAGCGGGAGGGCCCAATGAGCAGTTCTTC. This codes for CASSALAGGPNEQFF.

This clonotype showed up many times. The rearrangement joins TRBV7-9 to TRBJ2-7, with 9 bases fitting TRBD1. CDR3 length: 15 residues. CDR1 and CDR2 from the germline V gene are SEHNR and FQNEAQ (reference sequence). V shed 5 bases, J shed 4 bases, and the junction held 9 bases outside the gene matches. CDR3 in DNA: TGTGCCAGCAGCCCAGGCACAGGGGGCGAGTACGAGCAGTACTTC. Protein sequence: CASSPGTGGEYEQYF. The complete variable domain, with remaining parts taken from reference TRBV7-9 and TRBJ2-7, reads DTGVSQNPRHKITKRGQNVTFRCDPISEHNRLYWYRQTLGQGPEFLTYFQNEAQLEKSRLLSDRFSAERPKGSFSTLEIQRTEQGDSAMYLCASSPGTGGEYEQYFGPGTRLTVT.

The table lists this clonotype with many counts. V and J are TRBV28 and TRBJ1-4; TRBD1 matches at 7 bases. This CDR3 has 16 amino acids. Germline V gene lookup returns CDR1 MDHEN and CDR2 SYDVKM. The V and J ends lost 8 bases and 0 bases, in that order; junction bases with no gene match: 9. CDR3 region: CASGTGTDATNEKLFF. CDR3 nucleotide sequence: TGTGCCAGCGGTACCGGGACAGATGCAACTAATGAAAAACTGTTTTTT.

V gene TRBV19 combines with J gene TRBJ2-7; possibly TRBD2 for D (6 bases). The germline gives CDR1 LNHDA, CDR2 SQIVND (reference sequence). CDR3 size: 15 residues. V shed 4 bases and J shed 1 base, with 14 bases lying between them. CDR3 nucleotides: TGTGCCAGTAGTACCCTTCTGGGGGGATCCTACGAGCAGTACTTC. Protein product: CASSTLLGGSYEQYF.

The chain employs TRBV18 and TRBJ2-5; 10 nucleotides line up with TRBD1. From germline, CDR1 is KGHSH and CDR2 LQKENI. The V and J ends lost 3 bases and 5 bases, in that order; junction bases with no gene match: 12. The CDR3 runs 17 residues. CDR3 sequence (DNA): TGTGCCAGCTCACCCCTACCAGTCGGACAGGGGGTCGAGACCCAGTACTTC. Its translation: CASSPLPVGQGVETQYF.

This clonotype was detected a few times. The chain couples TRBV6-6 to TRBJ1-5, with no clear D. The germline V gene encodes CDR1 MNHNY and CDR2 SVGAGI (reference sequence). This CDR3 spans 16 amino acids. V lost 4 bases and J 1 base, leaving 14 bases between the germline ends. The CDR3 sequence is CASSSVVTESNQPQHF. For the CDR3, the DNA is TGTGCCAGCAGTTCGGTGGTAACAGAAAGCAATCAGCCCCAGCATTTT.

This rearrangement joins TRBV3-1 to TRBJ2-7; 7 bases fit TRBD2. Germline V gene data show CDR1 as LGHDT and CDR2 as YNNKEL (reference sequence). The CDR3 extends over 15 amino acids. Trimming cost V 1 base and J 6 bases; bases outside gene matches: 9. This CDR3 reads CASSQGLAGRGEQYF. Written as DNA, the CDR3 is TGTGCCAGCAGCCAAGGACTAGCCGGAAGGGGCGAGCAGTACTTC.

This clonotype was counted at least ten times. The chain links TRBV7-6 to TRBJ2-7; either TRBD1 or TRBD2 may supply D (5 bases each). CDR1 is SGHVS and CDR2 is FNYEAQ in the germline V gene. The ends were cut back, 1 base at V and 2 bases at J, with 21 bases in the middle. The CDR3 totals 18 residues. In DNA, the CDR3 is TGTGCCAGCAGCTTAGAGTCATACTGGGCCGAGGGGACCTACGAGCAGTACTTC. Encoded protein: CASSLESYWAEGTYEQYF.

There are a few counts of this clonotype. The V gene is TRBV7-9, the J gene TRBJ1-1, with 8 bases fitting TRBD1. The CDR3 sequence is 14 residues long. Germline V gene lookup returns CDR1 SEHNR and CDR2 FQNEAQ (reference sequence). V was pared by 3 bases and J by 8 bases, with 8 bases of the junction left unmatched. The CDR3 DNA reads as TGTGCCAGCAGCTTGATGGGACAGGCGGCGGAAGCTTTCTTT. Protein sequence: CASSLMGQAAEAFF.